The source of this T cell receptor beta chain is a study of chronic HIV infection and antiretroviral therapy (dated by TCRdb to about 2015). This clonotype appeared a few times. Its antigen is still unknown. No base quality values were provided; no much bigger clone lies one nucleotide off. The germline V gene supplies CDR1 MNHEY and CDR2 SVGAGI. Its CDR3 holds 15 amino acids, cysteine through phenylalanine. The read is trimmed to its CDR3 DNA, 45 bases read in frame from base 1. V loses 0 bases of germline sequence and J loses 5 bases, and the interval between the two ends is 13 bases. To prepare the library, 5' RACE was applied. Sequencing relied on an Illumina MiSeq. TCRdb ran its own pipeline on the public reads, namely fastp trimming at Q25 and MiXCR clone calling, and kept in-frame beta chains. Each entry merges the rows of one CDR3 protein and shows their most common DNA and genes. This sample lists 45,000 to 60,000 distinct CDR3 sequences; about 18% were detected once. In total, the top ten clones hold about 2.7% of the sample.

The sequenced material came from peripheral blood. Recombination linked TRBV6-5 to TRBJ1-1; a tentative D match to TRBD1 spans 6 bases. This clonotype was sampled from an adult who had HIV and had not received antiretroviral therapy, or was an uninfected healthy control (not recorded which). The nucleotide sequence is TGTGCCAGCAGTTACTCGTCGGGGGGCCTAACTGAAGCTTTCTTT. The encoded protein is CASSYSSGGLTEAFF.